The 25 T cell receptor beta chains below all came from one sample that was sequenced in a study of Tregs in tolerant kidney transplant recipients. Sequencing was performed with immunoSEQ multiplex PCR; in TCRdb, only in-frame clones are kept and a portion is missing. This sample's clone table lists 45,000 to 55,000 clones. The sample consisted of CD4+ T cells from blood, taken before the transplant. The receptors derive from a human donor who received a combined kidney and bone marrow transplant.

Concerning this clone itself: The CDR3 extends 3 residues past the end of the read, so its final part is completed from the germline J gene. The chain employs TRBV20-1 and TRBJ2-7; the match to TRBD2 covers 7 bases. The germline CDR1 and CDR2 sequences are DFQATT and SNEGSKA (reference sequence). J was trimmed by 0 bases and V by 0 bases; bases with no gene match: 8. CDR3 length: 16 amino acids. The CDR3 here is CSARDGSGRTSYEQYF. CDR3 DNA (partial): TGCAGTGCTAGAGATGGTAGCGGGCGAACCTCCTACGAG.

A remark on this clone: The read ends 3 residues shy of where the CDR3 ends; the end is completed using the germline J gene. The chain employs TRBV6-2 or TRBV6-3 and TRBJ2-7; 9 bases map to TRBD1. CDR3 size: 14 residues. CDR1 and CDR2 from the germline V gene are MNHEY and SVGEGT. With 2 bases clipped from V and 3 bases from J, the junction kept 2 bases outside the gene matches. CDR3 region: CASSYDRGVYEQYF. Incomplete CDR3 DNA: TGTGCCAGCAGTTACGACAGGGGGGTCTACGAG.

With respect to this clone: The read finishes 3 residues shy of the CDR3 end, and the germline J gene is used to complete it. The chain recombines TRBV10-3 with TRBJ2-5; tentative D call: TRBD1 (6 bases). Germline values: CDR1 ENHRY, CDR2 SYGVKD. Trimming cost V 4 bases and J 5 bases, with 11 bases left between them. The CDR3 runs to 13 residues. The CDR3 DNA, read in part, is TGTGCCATCAGTGGGGGGACATGGGAGACC. Encoded protein: CAISGGTWET. The CDR3 in full is CAISGGTWETQYF.

Note on this clone: The CDR3 goes on 3 residues after the read ends, and that part is filled in from the germline J gene. The chain recombines TRBV6-4 with TRBJ1-6; 7 bases line up with TRBD1. The germline V gene has CDR1 MRHNA and CDR2 SNTAGT. V lost 6 bases and J lost 9; bases outside the gene matches: 5. This CDR3 has 13 amino acids. The CDR3 sequence: CASRRQGRSPLHF. The sequenced part of the CDR3 DNA is TGTGCCAGCAGACGACAGGGCCGTTCACCC.

For this clone: Read data end 3 residues before the CDR3 end; the end is taken from the germline J gene. V usage is TRBV18 and J usage is TRBJ2-1; the match to TRBD2 covers 10 bases. This CDR3 is 21 amino acids long. Per germline, CDR1 KGHSH and CDR2 LQKENI. The junction had 20 bases not matched to a gene; V was cut back by 1 base and J by 5 bases. The covered CDR3 bases are TGTGCCAGCTCACCACTGAGGGCGTCTAGCGGGAGTATGGGGTTAAACAATGAG. Translation gives CASSPLRASSGSMGLNNE. The whole CDR3 sequence is CASSPLRASSGSMGLNNEQFF.

The chain's CDR3 is CASSLRLAGTYEQYF. The CDR3 DNA, read in part, is TGTGCCAGCAGCCTAAGACTAGCGGGGACCTACGAG. The V gene is TRBV11-1, the J gene TRBJ2-7; 11 bases line up with TRBD2. The sequence runs out 3 residues before the end of the CDR3; the remainder is reconstructed from the germline J gene. Trimming took 5 bases from V and 2 from J; bases not matched to a gene: 5. CDR3 size: 15 residues. The germline CDR1 and CDR2 sequences are SGHAT and FQDESV (reference sequence).

As concerns this clone: Coverage ceases 3 residues before the CDR3 finishes, and the germline J gene fills in the end. The chain has TRBV20-1 and TRBJ2-7, with 12 positions matching TRBD2. Germline loops: CDR1 DFQATT, CDR2 SNEGSKA (reference sequence). V was clipped by 7 bases and J by 6 bases; unmatched bases: 13. The CDR3 is made up of 15 amino acids. The DNA read from the CDR3 is TGCAGTGTCCAGACGACTAGCGGGAGTAGGCGCGAG. This translates into CSVQTTSGSRRE. The full CDR3 sequence reads CSVQTTSGSRREQYF.

In the case of this clone: The read comes to an end 3 residues before the CDR3 does, leaving the germline J gene to fill in the end. The chain is built from TRBV19 and TRBJ2-2; 11 nucleotides agree with TRBD2. This CDR3 spans 16 amino acids. The V gene's germline CDR1 is LNHDA and CDR2 SQIVND (reference sequence). V dropped 5 bases and J dropped 5; count of bases not matched to a gene: 7. The covered CDR3 bases are TGTGCCAGTAGTCACCCTAGCGGGAGGAAGACCGGGGAG. It yields the protein CASSHPSGRKTGE. The whole CDR3 sequence reads CASSHPSGRKTGELFF.

On this clone itself: The read stops 3 residues short of the end of the CDR3; the missing end is completed from the germline J gene. This sequence joins TRBV19 and TRBJ2-3; 8 bases match TRBD2. CDR1 is LNHDA and CDR2 is SQIVND in the germline V gene (reference sequence). V shed 4 bases, J shed 1 base, and the junction held 1 base outside the gene matches. This CDR3 is built from 14 residues. The DNA read from the CDR3 is TGTGCCAGTAGTAAACTAGCGGGCACAGATACG. It encodes CASSKLAGTDT. The entire CDR3 sequence reads CASSKLAGTDTQYF.

Incomplete CDR3 DNA: TGTGCCAGCAGTGCTCGGGTGAGGCTGGGCGAG. This gives the protein CASSARVRLGE. The whole CDR3 is CASSARVRLGEQYF. This chain uses TRBV6-1 with TRBJ2-7; D is uncertain. The read is 3 residues too short to cover the CDR3 end, so that end is filled in from the germline J gene. The CDR3 length is 14 residues. Germline V gene data show CDR1 as MNHNS and CDR2 as SASEGT. Between the trimmed V and J ends, which lost 4 bases and 6 bases, there was a span of 16 bases.

In regard to this clone: The read gets to within 3 residues of the CDR3 end, and the germline J gene fills in the rest. This rearrangement joins TRBV7-3 to TRBJ1-2, with 10 bases fitting TRBD1. There are 13 residues in the CDR3. The ends lost 4 bases at V and 6 bases at J; junction bases unmatched: 2. The germline CDR1 and CDR2 sequences are SGHTA and FQGTGA. CDR3 DNA, as far as it was read: TGTGCCAGCAGCTCGGGACAGGGGAATGGC. This encodes CASSSGQGNG. The entire CDR3 protein is CASSSGQGNGYTF. The full variable domain, rest sourced from reference TRBV7-3 and TRBJ1-2, is GAGVSQTPSNKVTEKGKYVELRCDPISGHTALYWYRQSLGQGPEFLIYFQGTGAADDSGLPNDRFFAVRPEGSVSTLKIQRTERGDSAVYLCASSSGQGNGYTFGSGTRLTVV.

As concerns this clone: The read ends 3 residues early relative to the CDR3; the germline J gene fills the gap. J is TRBJ2-7 and V is TRBV7-3, with TRBD2 matching 8 bases. Germline-derived CDR1 and CDR2 are SGHTA and FQGTGA. This CDR3 is 13 amino acids long. The ends lost 4 bases at V and 3 bases at J; junction bases unmatched: 2. The CDR3: CASSSSGGYEQYF. Incomplete CDR3 DNA: TGTGCCAGCAGCTCAAGCGGGGGCTACGAG.

A word on this clone: The read ends 3 residues before the CDR3 terminus; that terminus is restored from the germline J gene. The rearrangement joins TRBV20-1 to TRBJ1-2; the D is unclear. Germline CDR1 reads DFQATT; CDR2 reads SNEGSKA (reference sequence). This CDR3 is built from 14 residues. With 5 bases removed from V and 1 base from J, the gap between germline ends came to 14 bases. CDR3 DNA, as far as it was read: TGCAGTGCTCGATGGTCAGGAAATAACTATGGC. It specifies CSARWSGNNYG. From start to end, the CDR3 is CSARWSGNNYGYTF.

A note on this clone: With the read ending 3 residues before the CDR3 end, the germline J gene is used to fill in that end. The chain recombines TRBV7-2 with TRBJ2-3, with 8 bases aligning to TRBD2. Trimming removed 3 bases from V and 0 bases from J; junction bases left unmatched: 2. This CDR3 region has 15 residues. Per the germline V gene, CDR1 is SGHTA and CDR2 is FQGNSA. The CDR3 region is CASSFASGSTDTQYF. Partial CDR3 DNA: TGTGCCAGCAGCTTCGCTAGCGGGAGCACAGATACG. Complete variable domain (other parts from reference TRBV7-2 and TRBJ2-3): GAGVSQSPSNKVTEKGKDVELRCDPISGHTALYWYRQSLGQGLEFLIYFQGNSAPDKSGLPSDRFSAERTGGSVSTLTIQRTQQEDSAVYLCASSFASGSTDTQYFGPGTRLTVL.

With respect to this clone: The read is 3 residues too short to cover the CDR3 end, so that end is filled in from the germline J gene. The chain combines TRBV2 with TRBJ2-3; no reliable D call. The CDR3 contains 13 residues. The germline V gene encodes CDR1 SNHLY and CDR2 FYNNEI. Trimming removed 6 bases at V and 4 bases at J, with 11 bases between. This CDR3 reads CASRASPADTQYF. The CDR3 DNA, read in part, is TGTGCCAGCAGAGCGAGCCCCGCAGATACG.

Points on this clone: The read terminates 3 residues ahead of where the CDR3 ends, so the germline J gene completes it. V and J are TRBV10-3 and TRBJ2-3, with 10 bases that match TRBD1. Trimming cost V 4 bases and J 3 bases; bases outside gene matches: 4. From germline, CDR1 is ENHRY and CDR2 SYGVKD. The CDR3 sequence is 15 residues long. CDR3 amino acids: CAISGRGQGTDTQYF. The covered CDR3 bases are TGTGCCATCAGTGGCAGGGGACAGGGGACAGATACG.

As to this clone: With the read ending 3 residues before the CDR3 end, the germline J gene is used to fill in that end. The rearrangement links TRBV5-1 to TRBJ2-7, with D possibly matching TRBD2 (6 bases). V was shortened by 7 bases and J by 4 bases, with 12 bases between the two germline ends. Per germline, CDR1 SGHRS and CDR2 YFSETQ. The CDR3 sequence is 12 residues long. The CDR3 region is CASGRDEYEQYF. CDR3 DNA, as far as it was read: TGCGCCAGCGGGCGGGATGAGTACGAG.

Of note for this clone: The read halts 3 residues ahead of the CDR3 end, with the missing end drawn from the germline J gene. V and J are TRBV6-4 and TRBJ2-3; 11 nucleotides match TRBD2. The CDR3 extends over 17 amino acids. The ends lost 2 bases at V and 4 bases at J; junction bases unmatched: 8. Germline values: CDR1 MRHNA, CDR2 SNTAGT. CDR3 DNA, as far as it was read: TGTGCCAGCAGTGACAGCTTAGCGGGAGGGCCCTCAGATACG. Translated, it gives CASSDSLAGGPSDT. The full CDR3 is CASSDSLAGGPSDTQYF.

On this clone: The read ends 3 residues early relative to the CDR3; the germline J gene fills the gap. This chain connects TRBV2 to TRBJ1-1, with D perhaps TRBD1 (5 bases). From germline, CDR1 is SNHLY and CDR2 FYNNEI. The CDR3 runs 13 residues. Trimming took off 9 bases at V and 4 bases at J, with 15 bases between the two ends. Partial CDR3 DNA: TGTGCCAGTCGACAGAGGGAGAGCACTGAA. This gives the protein CASRQRESTE. The CDR3, in full, reads CASRQRESTEAFF.

Points on this clone: The CDR3 is cut off 3 residues early in the read; its end comes from the germline J gene. This rearrangement joins TRBV10-1 to TRBJ1-4, with 8 nucleotides matching TRBD1. The CDR3 is 17 residues long. J was trimmed by 10 bases and V by 6 bases; bases with no gene match: 19. Per germline, CDR1 WNHNN and CDR2 SYGVQD (reference sequence). The CDR3 bases that were read are TGCGCCAGCAGCCCCGCCGTGCACAGGGGGGCATCGGTAAAA. This translates into CASSPAVHRGASVK. From start to end, the CDR3 is CASSPAVHRGASVKLFF.

To note about this clone: The read ends 3 residues early relative to the CDR3; the germline J gene fills the gap. The V gene is TRBV2, the J gene TRBJ2-2; a weak D match, TRBD1 (6 bases). V lost 8 bases and J lost 2, with 12 bases in between. Germline V gives CDR1 SNHLY, CDR2 FYNNEI. The CDR3 spans 14 residues. Incomplete CDR3 DNA: TGTGCCAGCGACCCGGGACAAAACACCGGGGAG. Amino acids: CASDPGQNTGE. The full CDR3 protein is CASDPGQNTGELFF.

Points on this clone: The read ends 3 residues before the CDR3 terminus; that terminus is restored from the germline J gene. The V and J genes are TRBV20-1 and TRBJ2-1; TRBD1 agrees at 9 bases. This CDR3 comprises 15 residues. V was clipped by 3 bases and J by 1 base; unmatched bases: 4. Per germline, CDR1 DFQATT and CDR2 SNEGSKA (reference sequence). The CDR3 sequence: CSARRTGDSYNEQFF. CDR3 DNA (partial): TGCAGTGCTAGGCGGACAGGGGATTCCTACAATGAG.

As for this clone: The sequenced fragment ends 3 residues before the CDR3 boundary, so the rest is inferred from the germline J gene. The rearrangement links TRBV20-1 to TRBJ2-3; no reliable D call. This CDR3 has 15 residues. CDR1 is DFQATT and CDR2 is SNEGSKA in the germline V gene (reference sequence). The V gene lost 3 bases and the J gene lost 4 bases, with 17 bases spanning the gap. The CDR3: CSASMPQDGSDTQYF. The covered CDR3 bases are TGCAGTGCTAGTATGCCCCAGGATGGGTCAGATACG.

As concerns this clone: The read comes to an end 3 residues before the CDR3 does, leaving the germline J gene to fill in the end. The chain has TRBV20-1 and TRBJ1-4, with D tentatively TRBD1 (6 bases). Deletions cut 4 bases from V and 8 bases from J, with 17 bases between. The CDR3 is 14 amino acids. From germline, CDR1 is DFQATT and CDR2 SNEGSKA (reference sequence). The CDR3 is CSATDPGGLEKLFF. CDR3 DNA (partial): TGCAGTGCTACCGATCCGGGGGGGCTGGAAAAA.

Of note for this clone: The read terminates 3 residues ahead of where the CDR3 ends, so the germline J gene completes it. The chain is built from TRBV2 and TRBJ1-2, with a tentative D call TRBD1 (6 bases). CDR3 length: 15 residues. Germline V gene data show CDR1 as SNHLY and CDR2 as FYNNEI. The sequenced CDR3 bases are TGTGCCAGCAGTGAAGTGATGGCCCAGGGGTTAGGC. Translated, it gives CASSEVMAQGLG. The entire CDR3 reads CASSEVMAQGLGYTF.